The 13 T cell receptor beta chains in this list originate from one sample, sequenced in a study of T-cell reconstitution after alpha-beta-depleted transplantation in children. For TCRbeta, the library was prepared with unique molecular identifiers. TCRdb recomputed calls from the PCR reads with MiXCR, one row per CDR3 protein. The sample has around 450,000 distinct CDR3 sequences, 15% to 20% seen once. The sample here was PBMCs, mostly from graft donor cells, taken 360 days after TCRalphabeta/CD19-depleted stem cell transplant. All receptors come from a boy less than two years old who had a stem cell transplant for Wiskott-Aldrich syndrome, so the T cells may come from the graft donor.

The chain has TRBV7-2 and TRBJ2-1; 7 nucleotides align to TRBD1. From germline, CDR1 is SGHTA and CDR2 FQGNSA. Trimming at V came to 4 bases and at J to 7 bases, leaving 4 bases not matched to a gene. The CDR3 has 13 amino acids. CDR3 nucleotides: TGTGCCAGCAGCTCCAGACAGGGAAATGAGCAGTTCTTC. Its protein product is CASSSRQGNEQFF.

The chain uses TRBV25-1 and TRBJ2-7, with 13 bases lining up with TRBD2. J lost 7 bases, V lost 8 bases, and 2 bases had no gene match. From germline, CDR1 is MGHDK and CDR2 SYGVNS. CDR3 length equals 12 residues. In DNA, the CDR3 is TGTGCCAGCGCGGGACTAGCGGGAGAGCAGTACTTC. Translation gives CASAGLAGEQYF.

This clonotype was counted a few times. The J gene is TRBJ2-5, the V gene TRBV6-5; no clear D. V lost 0 bases and J lost 1, with 15 bases in between. Germline V gives CDR1 MNHEY, CDR2 SVGAGI. CDR3 length equals 17 residues. This chain's CDR3 is CASSYSKIIRSQETQYF. The CDR3 DNA reads TGTGCCAGCAGTTACTCGAAGATAATAAGGTCCCAAGAGACCCAGTACTTC.

This clonotype has more than one count but fewer than ten. The chain is built from TRBV4-2 and TRBJ2-7; the match to TRBD1 covers 9 bases. This CDR3 has 16 amino acids. V shed 0 bases and J 3 bases; nucleotides not matched to a gene: 6. CDR1 LGHNA and CDR2 YNFKEQ come from the germline V gene. CDR3 nucleotides: TGTGCCAGCAGCCAAGAGGGGACAGGGAGAAGCTACGAGCAGTACTTC. As protein: CASSQEGTGRSYEQYF.

This rearrangement joins TRBV12-3 or TRBV12-4 to TRBJ2-3; the D is unclear. V shed 3 bases and J shed 7 bases, with 14 bases lying between them. CDR3 length: 14 residues. The CDR3 is CASSFGETSHTQYF. CDR3 nucleotide sequence: TGTGCCAGCAGTTTTGGTGAGACCTCCCATACGCAGTATTTT.

The V call is TRBV5-1, the J call TRBJ1-5; 7 bases align to TRBD1. There are 14 residues in the CDR3. Germline V gene sequence: CDR1 SGHRS, CDR2 YFSETQ. Trimming removed 3 bases from V and 2 bases from J; junction bases left unmatched: 2. This CDR3 reads CASSSGQGNQPQHF. The CDR3, as DNA: TGCGCCAGCAGCTCCGGACAGGGCAATCAGCCCCAGCATTTT.

This clonotype appeared a few times. The chain employs TRBV10-3 and TRBJ2-7; TRBD2 aligns across 7 bases. V shed 7 bases and J 0 bases; nucleotides not matched to a gene: 3. Per the germline V gene, CDR1 is ENHRY and CDR2 is SYGVKD. The CDR3 loop spans 13 amino acids. Here the CDR3 DNA reads TGTGCCATCACTCGGGAGGCCTCCTACGAGCAGTACTTC. Translation: CAITREASYEQYF.

This chain connects TRBV7-7 to TRBJ2-2, with D perhaps matching TRBD1 (6 bases). This CDR3 region has 13 residues. V lost 5 bases, J lost 8 bases, and 12 bases lay in between. Germline CDR1 SSHAT, CDR2 FNYEAQ (reference sequence). CDR3 sequence (DNA): TGTGCCAGCAGCGCCAGGGGCCGAGGGGAGCTGTTTTTT. Translation gives CASSARGRGELFF.

The chain couples TRBV5-1 to TRBJ2-3; no clear D gene. Trimming took off 4 bases at V and 4 bases at J, with 16 bases between the two ends. This CDR3 region has 15 residues. Germline CDR1 SGHRS, CDR2 YFSETQ. CDR3 sequence (DNA): TGCGCCAGCAGCCCACTGACACATGCGGCAGATACGCAGTATTTT. Amino acid sequence: CASSPLTHAADTQYF.

This clonotype occurred a few times. This rearrangement joins TRBV9 to TRBJ2-2; perhaps TRBD2 as D (6 bases). The CDR3 length is 15 residues. The V end lost 0 bases, the J end lost 1 base, and 7 bases lay between the germline ends. Germline CDR1 reads SGDLS; CDR2 reads YYNGEE. The CDR3 bases are TGTGCCAGCAGCGTAGCGGGAGTGAACACCGGGGAGCTGTTTTTT. It yields the protein CASSVAGVNTGELFF. Together with reference TRBV9 and TRBJ2-2, the CDR3 gives the full variable domain: DSGVTQTPKHLITATGQRVTLRCSPRSGDLSVYWYQQSLDQGLQFLIQYYNGEERAKGNILERFSAQQFPDLHSELNLSSLELGDSALYFCASSVAGVNTGELFFGEGSRLTVL.

V usage is TRBV5-1 and J usage is TRBJ2-1; D is possibly TRBD1 (6 bases). V was cut by 4 bases and J by 7 bases, with 12 bases left in between. The CDR3 loop spans 13 amino acids. CDR1 SGHRS and CDR2 YFSETQ come from the germline V gene. Here the CDR3 reads CASSRWTVNEQFF. As DNA, the CDR3 is TGCGCCAGCAGCCGATGGACAGTTAATGAGCAGTTCTTC.

This clonotype appeared a few times. The rearrangement links TRBV14 to TRBJ2-5; D ambiguous. The germline V gene encodes CDR1 SGHDN and CDR2 FVKESK. V was trimmed by 2 bases and J by 5 bases, leaving 15 bases between them. The CDR3 length is 15 residues. CDR3 sequence: CASSQLAGVGETQYF. The DNA of the CDR3 is TGTGCCAGCAGCCAACTTGCCGGAGTCGGGGAGACCCAGTACTTC.

V gene TRBV6-5 combines with J gene TRBJ2-3; D unresolved. Germline-derived CDR1 and CDR2 are MNHEY and SVGAGI. The germline V and J ends were trimmed by 2 bases and 2 bases, with 17 bases remaining between them. The CDR3 is 17 residues long. CDR3 DNA sequence: TGTGCCAGCAGTTACGAAAATGCACTTCTCCACACAGATACGCAGTATTTT. It encodes CASSYENALLHTDTQYF.